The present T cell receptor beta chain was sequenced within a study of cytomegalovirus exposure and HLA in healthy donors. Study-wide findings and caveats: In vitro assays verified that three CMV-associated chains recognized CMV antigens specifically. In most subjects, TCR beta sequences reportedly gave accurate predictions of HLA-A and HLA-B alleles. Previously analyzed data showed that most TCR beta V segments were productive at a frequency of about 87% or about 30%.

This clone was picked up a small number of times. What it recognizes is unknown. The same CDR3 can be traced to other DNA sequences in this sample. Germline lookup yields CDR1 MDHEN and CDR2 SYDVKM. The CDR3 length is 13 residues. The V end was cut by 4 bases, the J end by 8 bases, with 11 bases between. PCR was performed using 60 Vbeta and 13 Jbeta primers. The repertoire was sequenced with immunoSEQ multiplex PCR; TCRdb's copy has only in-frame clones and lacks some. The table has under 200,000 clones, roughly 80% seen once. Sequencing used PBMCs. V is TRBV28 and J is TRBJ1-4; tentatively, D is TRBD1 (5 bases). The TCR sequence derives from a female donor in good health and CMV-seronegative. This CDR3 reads CASSSGGHEKLFF. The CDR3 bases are TGTGCCAGCAGTTCGGGGGGTCACGAAAAACTGTTTTTT. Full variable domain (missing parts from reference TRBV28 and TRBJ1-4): DVKVTQSSRYLVKRTGEKVFLECVQDMDHENMFWYRQDPGLGLRLIYFSYDVKMKEKGDIPEGYSVSREKKERFSLILESASTNQTSMYLCASSSGGHEKLFFGSGTQLSVL.